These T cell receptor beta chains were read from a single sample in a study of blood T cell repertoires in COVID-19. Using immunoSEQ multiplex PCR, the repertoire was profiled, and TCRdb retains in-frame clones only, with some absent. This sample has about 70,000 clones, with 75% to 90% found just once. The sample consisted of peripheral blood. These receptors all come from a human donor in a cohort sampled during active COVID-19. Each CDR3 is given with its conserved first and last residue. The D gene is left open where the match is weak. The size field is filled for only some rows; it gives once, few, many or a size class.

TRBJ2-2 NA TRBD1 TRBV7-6 TGTGCCAGCAGCTTAGCGAGGGGGCCAGGCACCGGGGAGCTGTTTTTT CASSLARGPGTGELFF
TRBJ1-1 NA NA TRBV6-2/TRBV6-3 TGTGCCAGCAGTTACTCTCCAGGGTACACTGAAGCTTTCTTT CASSYSPGYTEAFF
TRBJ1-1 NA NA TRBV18 TGTGCCAGCCGGGGGGGAGGACCCAACACTGAAGCTTTCTTT CASRGGGPNTEAFF
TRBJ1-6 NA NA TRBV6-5 TGTGCCAGCAGTTACACGGTTAATTCACCCCTCCACTTT CASSYTVNSPLHF
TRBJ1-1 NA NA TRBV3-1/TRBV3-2 TGTGCCAGCAGCCAACACGGGGAGAACACTGAAGCTTTCTTT CASSQHGENTEAFF
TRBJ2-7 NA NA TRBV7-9 TGTGCCAGCAGCTTAGAGGGAGTACCCCCGCCCTACGAGCAGTACTTC CASSLEGVPPPYEQYF
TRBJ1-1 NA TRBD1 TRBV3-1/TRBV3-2 TGTGCCAGCAGCAATCGGGACAGTCTTTTGGCTCCTTTCTTT CASSNRDSLLAPFF
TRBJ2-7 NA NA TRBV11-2 TGTGCCAGCAGCTTCGCAGGGGACACCGAGCAGTACTTC CASSFAGDTEQYF
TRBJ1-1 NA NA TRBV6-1 TGTGCCAGCAGTGAAGCTCGGGGGGCACGGGCTTTCTTT CASSEARGARAFF
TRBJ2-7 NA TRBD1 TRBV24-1 TGTGCCACCAGTGCCGCCGATAGGGAGCAGGGGGTTTGCGACGAGCAGTACTTC CATSAADREQGVCDEQYF
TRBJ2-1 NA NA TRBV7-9 TGTGCCAGCACCCGGGGGGCCGGGAATGAGCAGTTCTTC CASTRGAGNEQFF
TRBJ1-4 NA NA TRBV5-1 TGCGCCAGCAGCCAGGAAGTCAGTGAAAAACTGTTTTTT CASSQEVSEKLFF
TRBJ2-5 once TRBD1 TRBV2 TGTGCCAGCAGTGCCGGGACAGGGGGCTCTCACGAGACCCAGTACTTC CASSAGTGGSHETQYF
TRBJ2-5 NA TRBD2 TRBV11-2 TGTGCCAGCAGCTTAGGGCTAGCGGGGGTTCAAGAGACCCAGTACTTC CASSLGLAGVQETQYF
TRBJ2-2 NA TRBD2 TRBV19 TGTGCCAGTACCAAACGGGGGGGGCAGGCGGCGAACACCGGGGAGCTGTTTTTT CASTKRGGQAANTGELFF
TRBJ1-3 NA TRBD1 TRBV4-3 TGCGCCAGCAGCCAAGATCCGGGGACAGGTGGAAACACCATATATTTT CASSQDPGTGGNTIYF
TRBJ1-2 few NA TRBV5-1 TGCGCCAGCAGCTTGGCAGCAGGTTCCAACTATGGCTACACCTTC CASSLAAGSNYGYTF
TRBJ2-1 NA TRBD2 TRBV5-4 TGTGCCAGCAGGGATGGACTAGCGGGGCTCAGTGAGCAGTTCTTC CASRDGLAGLSEQFF
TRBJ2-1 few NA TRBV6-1 TGTGCCAGCAGTGACCCAGGGGTCCGTTTATATGAGCAGTTCTTC CASSDPGVRLYEQFF
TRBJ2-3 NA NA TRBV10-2 TGCGCCAGCAGTGAACAGGGCACAGATACGCAGTATTTT CASSEQGTDTQYF
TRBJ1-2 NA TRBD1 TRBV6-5 TGTGCCAGTCGCGACAGGGGCGTCTATGGCTACACCTTC CASRDRGVYGYTF
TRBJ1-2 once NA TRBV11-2 TGTGCCAGCAGTCCAGTGGGCCAAGGGGCGCTTGGGGATGGCTACACCTTC CASSPVGQGALGDGYTF
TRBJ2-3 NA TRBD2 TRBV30 TGTGCCTGGAGCGGAGGGACTAGCGGGGCCGCGACCTCAGATACGCAGTATTTT CAWSGGTSGAATSDTQYF
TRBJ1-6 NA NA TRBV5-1 TGCGCCAGCAGCTTGGCCAACGCGGGGGACAATTCACCCCTCCACTTT CASSLANAGDNSPLHF
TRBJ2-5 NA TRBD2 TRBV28 TGTGCCACCTTTAGCGGGGAAGAGACCCAGTACTTC CATFSGEETQYF